These 8 T cell receptor beta chains were all obtained from the same sample, sequenced in a study of ipilimumab plus nivolumab after autologous stem cell transplantation. Sequencing was performed with immunoSEQ multiplex PCR; in TCRdb, only in-frame clones are kept and a portion is missing. Here the sample spans over 80,000 clones, about 83% being singletons. The starting material was PBMCs, obtained in a trial of ipilimumab plus nivolumab as post-transplant consolidation. These receptor sequences come from a male donor with diffuse large B-cell lymphoma.

The chain is built from TRBV25-1 and TRBJ2-5; 7 bases align to TRBD1. Germline loops: CDR1 MGHDK, CDR2 SYGVNS. The length of the CDR3 is 14 residues. V lost 6 bases, J lost 0 bases, and 4 bases stayed unmatched. Written as DNA, the CDR3 is TGTGCCAGCAGCCAGACAGGGAACCAAGAGACCCAGTACTTC. Translation: CASSQTGNQETQYF.

This sequence joins TRBV15 and TRBJ2-2; 8 nucleotides line up with TRBD2. Looked up from germline, CDR1 is LNHNV and CDR2 is YYDKDF (reference sequence). CDR3 length equals 19 residues. The junction had 9 bases not matched to a gene; V was cut back by 0 bases and J by 0 bases. In nucleotides, the CDR3 is TGTGCCACCAGCAGAGATGCCCTTTCGGGACTAGCGAACACCGGGGAGCTGTTTTTT. This translates into CATSRDALSGLANTGELFF.

V and J are TRBV6-6 and TRBJ2-1, with 8 bases lining up with TRBD2. Germline V gene data show CDR1 as MNHNY and CDR2 as SVGAGI (reference sequence). The CDR3 is made up of 15 amino acids. With V trimmed by 2 bases and J by 8 bases, 8 bases remained unmatched. Here the CDR3 reads CASSYQTGTSYEQFF. In DNA form, the CDR3 reads TGTGCCAGCAGTTACCAAACCGGGACTAGTTATGAGCAGTTCTTC.

The V gene is TRBV7-6, the J gene TRBJ2-2, with D hard to call. CDR1 is SGHVS and CDR2 is FNYEAQ in the germline V gene. V lost 6 bases to trimming and J lost 1 base, with 3 bases between them. This CDR3 contains 12 residues. The CDR3 DNA reads as TGTGCCAGCAGTTTGAACACCGGGGAGCTGTTTTTT. Translating gives CASSLNTGELFF.

This clone was recorded once. V gene TRBV9 combines with J gene TRBJ2-3; D is ambiguous. There are 14 residues in the CDR3. CDR1 is SGDLS, CDR2 YYNGEE, per germline. V was pared by 0 bases and J by 6 bases, with 11 bases between. CDR3 protein: CASSVANPPDTQYF. CDR3 DNA: TGTGCCAGCAGCGTAGCCAACCCGCCCGATACGCAGTATTTT.

On this clone: The junction does not match germline at one end; this may be a read error. The rearrangement joins TRBV25-1 to TRBJ1-1, with TRBD1 matching over 7 bases. Germline CDR1 reads MGHDK; CDR2 reads SYGVNS. The CDR3 is 9 amino acids. The CDR3 protein is CASGTVLVF. In DNA form, the CDR3 reads TGTGCCAGCGGGACAGTTCTGGTCTTT.

This clone was found once. J is TRBJ2-1 and V is TRBV4-2; D is ambiguous. Looked up from germline, CDR1 is LGHNA and CDR2 is YNFKEQ. CDR3 size: 13 residues. Trimming stripped 1 base from V and 2 bases from J, with 3 bases between. CDR3 nucleotides: TGTGCCAGCAGCCAAGCCACCTACAATGAGCAGTTCTTC. Translating gives CASSQATYNEQFF.

The chain couples TRBV5-4 to TRBJ2-5; no definite D call. This CDR3 is 13 amino acids long. Germline CDR1 is SGHNT and CDR2 is YYREEE (reference sequence). Deletions cut 1 base from V and 5 bases from J, with 9 bases between. The CDR3 nucleotides are TGTGCCAGCAGCTTGTTCGAACAGGAGACCCAGTACTTC. Protein: CASSLFEQETQYF.